A single TCR beta chain is shown here with its context. Its cognate antigen is unknown. The record originates from a study of OX40 agonist ivuxolimab in advanced cancers. Notes on the study in general: In a subset of nonresponders, normalized T-cell clonal expansion was also low.

The CDR3 runs 15 residues. Germline CDR1 is GTSNPN and CDR2 is SVGIG (reference sequence). V was clipped by 4 bases and J by 6 bases; unmatched bases: 11. Clones were sequenced by immunoSEQ multiplex PCR, and TCRdb holds only the in-frame ones, with some missing. The sample shows more than 60,000 clones, roughly 76% of them seen only once. The sequencing here drew on CD4+ or CD8+ T cells sorted from blood, taken in a trial of the OX40 agonist ivuxolimab. This chain links TRBV30 with TRBJ1-5; 8 bases agree with TRBD1. The clonotype comes from an adult with an advanced solid tumor such as melanoma, head and neck, liver or kidney cancer. In DNA, the CDR3 is TGTGCCTGGAACAGACCAGGGGGCCGGGTTCAGCCCCAGCATTTT. Protein sequence: CAWNRPGGRVQPQHF.